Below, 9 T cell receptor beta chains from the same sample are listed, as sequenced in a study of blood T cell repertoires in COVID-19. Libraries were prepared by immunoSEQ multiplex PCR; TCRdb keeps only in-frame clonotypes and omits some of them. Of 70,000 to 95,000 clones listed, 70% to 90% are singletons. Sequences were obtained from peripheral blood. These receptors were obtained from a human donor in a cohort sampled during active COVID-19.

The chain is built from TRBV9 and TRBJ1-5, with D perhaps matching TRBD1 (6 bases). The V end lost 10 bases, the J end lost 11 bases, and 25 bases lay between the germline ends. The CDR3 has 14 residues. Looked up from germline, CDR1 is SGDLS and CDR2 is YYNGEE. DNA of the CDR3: TGTGCCGGACAGAAGTTTACGCACTCGTGGTCCCAGCATTTT. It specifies CAGQKFTHSWSQHF.

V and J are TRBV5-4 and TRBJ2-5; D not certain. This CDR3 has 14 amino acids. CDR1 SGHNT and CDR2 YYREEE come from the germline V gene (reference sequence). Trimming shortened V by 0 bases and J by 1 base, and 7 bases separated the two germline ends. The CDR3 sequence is CASSLGHLQETQYF. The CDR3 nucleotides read TGTGCCAGCAGCTTGGGACATCTCCAAGAGACCCAGTACTTC.

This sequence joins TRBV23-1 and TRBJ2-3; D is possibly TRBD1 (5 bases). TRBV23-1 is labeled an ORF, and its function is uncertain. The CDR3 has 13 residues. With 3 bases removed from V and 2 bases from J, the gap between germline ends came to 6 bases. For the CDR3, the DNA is TGCGCCAGCAGTCACAGGGCCACAGATACGCAGTATTTT. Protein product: CASSHRATDTQYF.

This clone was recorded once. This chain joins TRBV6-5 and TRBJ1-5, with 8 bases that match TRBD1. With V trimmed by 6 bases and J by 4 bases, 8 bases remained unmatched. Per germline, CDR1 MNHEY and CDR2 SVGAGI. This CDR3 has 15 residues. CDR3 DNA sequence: TGTGCCAGCAGCCCCGGGACAGGCCTTAATCAGCCCCAGCATTTT. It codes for CASSPGTGLNQPQHF.

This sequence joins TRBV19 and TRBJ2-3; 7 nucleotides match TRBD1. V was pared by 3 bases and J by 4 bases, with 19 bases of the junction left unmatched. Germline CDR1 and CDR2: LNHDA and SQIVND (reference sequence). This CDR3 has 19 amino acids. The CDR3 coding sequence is TGTGCCAGTAGTATCGGGCTGGGGACGGCAGGGGGAGACGCAGATACGCAGTATTTT. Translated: CASSIGLGTAGGDADTQYF.

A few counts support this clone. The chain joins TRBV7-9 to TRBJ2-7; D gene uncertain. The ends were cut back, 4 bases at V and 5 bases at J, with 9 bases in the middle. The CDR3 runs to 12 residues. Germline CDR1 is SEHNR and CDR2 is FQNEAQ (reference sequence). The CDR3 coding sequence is TGTGCCAGCAGCTCGACATGGAACGAGCAGTACTTC. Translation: CASSSTWNEQYF.

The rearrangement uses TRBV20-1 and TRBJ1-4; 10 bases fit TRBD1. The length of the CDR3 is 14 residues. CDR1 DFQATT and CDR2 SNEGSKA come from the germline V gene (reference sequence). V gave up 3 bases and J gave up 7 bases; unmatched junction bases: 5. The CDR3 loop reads CSASTDRGREKLFF. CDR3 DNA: TGCAGTGCTAGTACTGACAGGGGGCGTGAAAAACTGTTTTTT.

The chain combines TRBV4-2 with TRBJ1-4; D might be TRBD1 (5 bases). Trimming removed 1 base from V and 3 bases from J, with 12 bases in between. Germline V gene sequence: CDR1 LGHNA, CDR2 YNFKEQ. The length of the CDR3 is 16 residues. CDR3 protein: CASSQGTSGANEKLFF. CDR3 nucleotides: TGTGCCAGCAGCCAAGGGACATCTGGAGCTAATGAAAAACTGTTTTTT.

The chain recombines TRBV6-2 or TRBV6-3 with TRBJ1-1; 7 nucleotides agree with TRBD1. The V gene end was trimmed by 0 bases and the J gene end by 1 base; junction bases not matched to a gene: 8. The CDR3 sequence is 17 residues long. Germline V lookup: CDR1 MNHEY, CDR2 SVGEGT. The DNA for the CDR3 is TGTGCCAGCAGTTACTCCGGCCAGGGGGTTGCGAACACTGAAGCTTTCTTT. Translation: CASSYSGQGVANTEAFF.